Shown below are 27 T cell receptor beta chains from a single sample sequenced in a study of blood T cell repertoires in COVID-19. This table comes from immunoSEQ multiplex PCR, and its TCRdb copy is limited to in-frame clones, with some not included. The repertoire consists of fewer than 400,000 clones, with 85% occurring once and the leading ten covering around 3.4%. Source material: peripheral blood. The receptors here all came from a woman in her late teens or twenties with acute or convalescent COVID-19.

This chain joins TRBV6-5 and TRBJ2-5, with D possibly TRBD2 on 7 matching bases. V gave up 6 bases and J gave up 5 bases, with 19 bases separating them. The CDR3 has 15 amino acids. From germline, CDR1 is MNHEY and CDR2 SVGAGI. CDR3 nucleotide sequence: TGTGCCAGCAGCAAAAGGGGGGCGGGAGATGAGACCCAGTACTTC. This codes for CASSKRGAGDETQYF.

The chain recombines TRBV3-1 (or the pseudogene TRBV3-2) with TRBJ1-2; no clear D gene. The germline V gene encodes CDR1 LGHDT and CDR2 YNNKEL (reference sequence). Trimming removed 0 bases at V and 4 bases at J, with 6 bases between. This CDR3 has 13 amino acids. The CDR3 DNA sequence: TGTGCCAGCAGCCAAGAGTCCTTCTATGGCTACACCTTC. It encodes CASSQESFYGYTF.

Written as DNA, the CDR3 is TGTGCCAGCAGGATCGAACGGGGAGGTAGCAATCAGCCCCAGCATTTT. Its protein is CASRIERGGSNQPQHF. The chain recombines TRBV28 with TRBJ1-5; D is undetermined. Germline V gene lookup returns CDR1 MDHEN and CDR2 SYDVKM. The CDR3 loop spans 16 amino acids. Trimming stripped 6 bases from V and 0 bases from J, with 15 bases between. Variable domain in full (rest from reference TRBV28 and TRBJ1-5): DVKVTQSSRYLVKRTGEKVFLECVQDMDHENMFWYRQDPGLGLRLIYFSYDVKMKEKGDIPEGYSVSREKKERFSLILESASTNQTSMYLCASRIERGGSNQPQHFGDGTRLSIL.

CDR3: CASSMISGGALGTDTQYF. In nucleotides, the CDR3 is TGTGCCAGTAGTATGATTTCGGGTGGGGCCCTGGGCACAGATACGCAGTATTTT. This sequence joins TRBV19 and TRBJ2-3; perhaps TRBD1 as D (5 bases). The CDR3 length is 18 residues. In germline, CDR1 is LNHDA, CDR2 SQIVND (reference sequence). Trimming took off 3 bases at V and 1 base at J, with 20 bases between the two ends.

This clone has only one observation. V is TRBV5-6 and J is TRBJ2-1; TRBD1 agrees at 7 bases. V was pared by 4 bases and J by 4 bases, with 2 bases of the junction left unmatched. The CDR3 loop spans 13 amino acids. Germline V CDR1 and CDR2: SGHDT, YYEEEE. CDR3: CASSTGQYNEQFF. The CDR3 DNA sequence: TGTGCCAGCAGCACGGGACAGTACAATGAGCAGTTCTTC.

The rearrangement uses TRBV24-1 and TRBJ2-5; weak D call: TRBD1 (6 bases). The V gene lost 4 bases and the J gene lost 5 bases, with 13 bases spanning the gap. The germline gives CDR1 KGHDR, CDR2 SFDVKD. This CDR3 is built from 14 residues. The DNA of the CDR3 is TGTGCCACCAGTGAGAGTGGGGGCAGGGAGACCCAGTACTTC. Amino acid sequence: CATSESGGRETQYF.

The chain recombines TRBV19 with TRBJ2-5; 8 bases match TRBD1. Germline assignment: CDR1 LNHDA and CDR2 SQIVND (reference sequence). This CDR3 is 15 amino acids long. The ends lost 5 bases at V and 1 base at J; junction bases unmatched: 6. Written as DNA, the CDR3 is TGTGCCAGTAGTGTCGGGACAGGCTCCCAAGAGACCCAGTACTTC. It codes for CASSVGTGSQETQYF.

V is TRBV6-5 and J is TRBJ1-2; a weak D match, TRBD1 (5 bases). Germline-derived CDR1 and CDR2 are MNHEY and SVGAGI. The CDR3 loop spans 12 amino acids. Trimming left V 2 bases short and J 8 bases short, with 9 bases between. CDR3 region: CASSYRGEGYTF. The CDR3 region has the DNA TGTGCCAGCAGTTACCGGGGGGAAGGCTACACCTTC.

Details on this clone: The same CDR3 also results from other DNA sequences found in this sample. The chain carries TRBV27 and TRBJ2-1; 11 positions match TRBD2. Germline V CDR1 and CDR2: MNHEY, SMNVEV (reference sequence). V gave up 2 bases and J gave up 7 bases; unmatched junction bases: 4. CDR3 length equals 15 residues. CDR3 in DNA: TGTGCCAGCAGTTTAACTAGCGGGAGTTTTAATGAGCAGTTCTTC. Protein sequence: CASSLTSGSFNEQFF.

This chain links TRBV10-2 with TRBJ2-7; no definite D call. The germline gives CDR1 WSHSY, CDR2 SAAADI. Trimming shortened V by 4 bases and J by 3 bases, and 7 bases separated the two germline ends. The CDR3 runs to 12 residues. The CDR3 spells CASSGEVYEQYF. The CDR3 region has the DNA TGCGCCAGCAGTGGCGAGGTCTACGAGCAGTACTTC.

V gene TRBV10-3 combines with J gene TRBJ1-5; a weak D match, TRBD1 (6 bases). Trimming removed 6 bases from V and 7 bases from J, with 13 bases in between. CDR3 length equals 13 residues. Germline CDR1 and CDR2: ENHRY and SYGVKD. CDR3 nucleotide sequence: TGTGCCATCAGCCGGGACACTGAACAGCCCCAGCATTTT. Its protein product is CAISRDTEQPQHF.

The chain has TRBV27 and TRBJ1-1; 8 bases agree with TRBD1. Germline CDR1 and CDR2: MNHEY and SMNVEV (reference sequence). V shed 3 bases, J shed 4 bases, and the junction held 4 bases outside the gene matches. This CDR3 region has 14 residues. The CDR3 reads CASSFADRVTEAFF. In nucleotides, the CDR3 is TGTGCCAGCAGTTTTGCGGACAGGGTCACTGAAGCTTTCTTT.

The genes are TRBV5-6 and TRBJ2-3; perhaps TRBD1 as D (5 bases). The CDR3 has 18 residues. Trimming stripped 6 bases from V and 4 bases from J, with 27 bases between. CDR1 SGHDT and CDR2 YYEEEE come from the germline V gene. CDR3 amino acids: CASNLYRSSFRISDTQYF. CDR3 in DNA: TGTGCCAGCAACCTCTACAGGTCGTCGTTTCGAATCTCAGATACGCAGTATTTT.

The V gene is TRBV10-2, the J gene TRBJ1-1; the D is unclear. This CDR3 comprises 14 residues. The germline V and J ends were trimmed by 3 bases and 1 base, with 9 bases remaining between them. CDR1 is WSHSY and CDR2 is SAAADI in the germline V gene. CDR3: CASSDRHWNTEAFF. CDR3 DNA sequence: TGCGCCAGCAGTGATAGACACTGGAACACTGAAGCTTTCTTT.

V usage is TRBV24-1 and J usage is TRBJ2-3, with 9 bases fitting TRBD2. V gave up 0 bases and J gave up 2 bases; unmatched junction bases: 2. There are 16 residues in the CDR3. Per the germline V gene, CDR1 is KGHDR and CDR2 is SFDVKD. CDR3 bases: TGTGCCACCAGTGATTTGTCTAGCGGGGACACAGATACGCAGTATTTT. Translating gives CATSDLSSGDTDTQYF.

V is TRBV2 and J is TRBJ1-4, with D unresolved. Between the trimmed V and J ends, which lost 3 bases and 8 bases, there was a span of 13 bases. The CDR3 spans 14 residues. Germline V gene lookup returns CDR1 SNHLY and CDR2 FYNNEI. CDR3 residues: CASSDSGNWEKLFF. The DNA for the CDR3 is TGTGCCAGCAGTGATTCGGGTAATTGGGAAAAACTGTTTTTT.

This clone was recorded only once. The rearrangement joins TRBV28 to TRBJ1-1; D is unclear. This CDR3 is built from 12 residues. The V and J ends lost 8 bases and 4 bases respectively, with 11 bases between them. Germline assignment: CDR1 MDHEN and CDR2 SYDVKM. CDR3 sequence reads: CASQTQFTEAFF. CDR3 nucleotides: TGTGCCAGCCAGACTCAGTTCACTGAAGCTTTCTTT. The variable domain in full, with the rest retrieved from reference TRBV28 and TRBJ1-1, is DVKVTQSSRYLVKRTGEKVFLECVQDMDHENMFWYRQDPGLGLRLIYFSYDVKMKEKGDIPEGYSVSREKKERFSLILESASTNQTSMYLCASQTQFTEAFFGQGTRLTVV.

J is TRBJ1-4 and V is TRBV15; D not resolved. CDR1 is LNHNV and CDR2 is YYDKDF in the germline V gene (reference sequence). V was clipped by 6 bases and J by 0 bases, with 23 bases between them. This CDR3 is built from 19 residues. The chain's CDR3 is CATSPTIGSEGTTNEKLFF. In nucleotides, the CDR3 is TGTGCCACCAGTCCTACAATCGGGTCCGAGGGTACAACTAATGAAAAACTGTTTTTT.

The V and J genes are TRBV30 and TRBJ2-1; D gene ambiguous. Trimming took off 5 bases at V and 4 bases at J, with 12 bases between the two ends. This CDR3 has 13 amino acids. Germline CDR1 and CDR2: GTSNPN and SVGIG (reference sequence). The CDR3 region has the DNA TGTGCCTGGGACCTCGGTACTTACAATGAGCAGTTCTTC. As protein: CAWDLGTYNEQFF.

The chain couples TRBV13 to TRBJ1-4; no firm D call. V was trimmed by 5 bases and J by 3 bases, leaving 19 bases between them. CDR1 is PRHDT and CDR2 is FYEKMQ in the germline V gene (reference sequence). The CDR3 extends over 17 amino acids. This chain's CDR3 is CASSRTREQAANEKLFF. The CDR3 bases are TGTGCCAGCAGCCGAACCCGAGAGCAGGCAGCTAATGAAAAACTGTTTTTT.

The chain employs TRBV11-2 and TRBJ1-6; TRBD1 aligns across 9 bases. The V gene end was trimmed by 5 bases and the J gene end by 16 bases; junction bases not matched to a gene: 15. Looked up from germline, CDR1 is SGHAT and CDR2 is FQNNGV. The CDR3 consists of 15 residues. The CDR3 nucleotides read TGTGCCAGCAGCCCCACCGGGACAGGGTTGGATCCACTCCACTTT. This gives the protein CASSPTGTGLDPLHF.

This chain joins TRBV29-1 and TRBJ1-2, with 7 bases fitting TRBD1. CDR1 is SQVTM, CDR2 ANQGSEA, per germline. J was trimmed by 6 bases and V by 7 bases; bases with no gene match: 5. This CDR3 region has 11 residues. CDR3 residues: CSGSTGNGYTF. As DNA, the CDR3 is TGCAGCGGTTCGACAGGGAATGGCTACACCTTC.

The rearrangement uses TRBV19 and TRBJ2-1, with TRBD2 identical over 9 bases. Germline CDR1 LNHDA, CDR2 SQIVND (reference sequence). This CDR3 is 15 amino acids long. V lost 5 bases to trimming and J lost 0 bases; unmatched junction nucleotides: 2. The CDR3 is CASSFSGSSYNEQFF. CDR3 coding DNA: TGTGCCAGTAGTTTTAGCGGGAGCTCCTACAATGAGCAGTTCTTC.

The chain uses TRBV6-5 and TRBJ2-3; TRBD2 matches 7 bases. Germline CDR1 is MNHEY and CDR2 is SVGAGI. The CDR3 has 13 residues. The trim removed 6 bases at V and 5 bases at J, leaving 5 bases unmatched. Here the CDR3 DNA reads TGTGCCAGCAGGAGTGGGAGGGGAGATACGCAGTATTTT. It is translated as CASRSGRGDTQYF.

This clone turned up a few times. The CDR3 bases are TGTGCCAGCAGCCCACTTGGGACTAGCGGGAGAAAAGTGGAGACCCAGTACTTC. It specifies CASSPLGTSGRKVETQYF. V gene TRBV11-2 combines with J gene TRBJ2-5, with 14 nucleotides matching TRBD2. J was trimmed by 5 bases and V by 5 bases; bases with no gene match: 13. The germline gives CDR1 SGHAT, CDR2 FQNNGV. The CDR3 has 18 amino acids.

The rearrangement uses TRBV27 and TRBJ2-1; 11 bases align to TRBD2. V shed 2 bases, J shed 8 bases, and the junction held 5 bases outside the gene matches. This CDR3 has 15 residues. Looked up from germline, CDR1 is MNHEY and CDR2 is SMNVEV (reference sequence). In nucleotides, the CDR3 is TGTGCCAGCAGTTTAATAGCGGGAGGGCCCTATGAGCAGTTCTTC. Protein: CASSLIAGGPYEQFF.

This clone appeared once. The rearrangement uses TRBV6-1 and TRBJ1-5; D gene unclear. Germline loops: CDR1 MNHNS, CDR2 SASEGT. The CDR3 has 15 amino acids. Trimming took 2 bases from V and 4 from J, leaving 12 bases between them. The CDR3 DNA sequence: TGTGCCAGCAGTGAACTTCGAGGGCCAAATCAGCCCCAGCATTTT. This encodes CASSELRGPNQPQHF.